Shown below are 11 T cell receptor beta chains from a single sample sequenced in a study of T cell responses to AZD1222 COVID-19 vaccine. Profiling relied on immunoSEQ multiplex PCR, and the TCRdb table lists in-frame clones only, not all of them. The table records about 120,000 clones, 70% to 90% of them present only once. Sequenced material: peripheral blood, taken 28 days after the second AZD1222 dose. These receptor sequences come from an adult who received the AZD1222 COVID-19 vaccine.

Ten or more counts support this clone. The rearrangement uses TRBV14 and TRBJ1-6; D possibly corresponds to TRBD1 (5 bases). The V gene lost 4 bases and the J gene lost 14 bases, with 15 bases spanning the gap. Germline CDR1 is SGHDN and CDR2 is FVKESK. CDR3 length equals 13 residues. The CDR3 reads CASSPRDGWTLHF. In DNA form, the CDR3 reads TGTGCCAGCAGCCCACGGGACGGGTGGACCCTCCACTTT.

The chain joins TRBV3-1 (or the pseudogene TRBV3-2) to TRBJ2-7, with D tentatively TRBD2 (7 bases). This CDR3 contains 17 residues. Per germline, CDR1 LGHDT and CDR2 YNNKEL (reference sequence). The V and J ends lost 2 bases and 3 bases respectively, with 20 bases between them. The CDR3 reads CASSQLLGGRDIYEQYF. The CDR3 DNA is TGTGCCAGCAGCCAACTTTTAGGTGGGAGGGACATCTACGAGCAGTACTTC.

The chain couples TRBV7-2 to TRBJ2-7; the match to TRBD2 covers 9 bases. CDR1 and CDR2 from the germline V gene are SGHTA and FQGNSA. V shed 1 base, J shed 6 bases, and the junction held 1 base outside the gene matches. The CDR3 spans 13 residues. This chain's CDR3 is CASSLGREGEQYF. The CDR3 coding sequence is TGTGCCAGCAGCTTAGGGCGGGAGGGCGAGCAGTACTTC.

The chain recombines TRBV2 with TRBJ1-3; D is unclear. Per germline, CDR1 SNHLY and CDR2 FYNNEI. This CDR3 region has 14 residues. Trimming removed 3 bases at V and 4 bases at J, with 10 bases between. CDR3 DNA: TGTGCCAGCAGTGAGAGGGATACAGGAAACACCATATATTTT. It codes for CASSERDTGNTIYF.

The chain recombines TRBV19 with TRBJ1-3, with D hard to call. The CDR3 extends over 14 amino acids. The germline CDR1 and CDR2 sequences are LNHDA and SQIVND (reference sequence). V was shortened by 7 bases and J by 0 bases, with 10 bases between the two germline ends. CDR3: CASTLLGSGNTIYF. CDR3 coding DNA: TGTGCCAGTACCCTACTTGGCTCTGGAAACACCATATATTTT.

This clone was seen only a few times. The chain joins TRBV27 to TRBJ1-2; 9 bases map to TRBD1. The germline V gene encodes CDR1 MNHEY and CDR2 SMNVEV (reference sequence). The CDR3 consists of 13 residues. With V trimmed by 2 bases and J by 8 bases, 3 bases remained unmatched. The CDR3 bases are TGTGCCAGCAGTTTAAACAGGGGGCACGGCTACACCTTC. This encodes CASSLNRGHGYTF.

The chain combines TRBV4-3 with TRBJ1-1; weak D call: TRBD1 (6 bases). CDR1 and CDR2 (germline): LGHNA, YSLEER. CDR3 length: 15 amino acids. Trimming removed 4 bases at V and 5 bases at J, with 17 bases between. The CDR3 coding sequence is TGCGCCAGCAGCCCGAAGGGGGGTGATAGAACTGAAGCTTTCTTT. Translating gives CASSPKGGDRTEAFF.

The rearrangement uses TRBV19 and TRBJ1-3; perhaps TRBD1 as D (5 bases). Germline V gene data show CDR1 as LNHDA and CDR2 as SQIVND (reference sequence). V lost 5 bases to trimming and J lost 2 bases, with 10 bases between them. The length of the CDR3 is 14 residues. This CDR3 reads CASSGAATGNTIYF. The CDR3 DNA follows: TGTGCCAGTAGTGGGGCAGCTACTGGAAACACCATATATTTT.

The V gene is TRBV27, the J gene TRBJ2-5, with D possibly TRBD1 on 5 matching bases. CDR1 is MNHEY and CDR2 is SMNVEV in the germline V gene (reference sequence). The CDR3 covers 13 residues. With 2 bases removed from V and 3 bases from J, the gap between germline ends came to 7 bases. CDR3 bases: TGTGCCAGCAGTTTAGCCAGGGAAGAGACCCAGTACTTC. Translating it yields CASSLAREETQYF.

This sequence joins TRBV18 and TRBJ2-3, with TRBD1 as a possible D gene (5 bases). The germline CDR1 and CDR2 sequences are KGHSH and LQKENI. Trimming shortened V by 3 bases and J by 3 bases, and 10 bases separated the two germline ends. There are 14 residues in the CDR3. The CDR3 DNA follows: TGTGCCAGCTCACCCCGGCAGGGAACAGATACGCAGTATTTT. Protein: CASSPRQGTDTQYF.

The chain has TRBV3-1 (or the pseudogene TRBV3-2) and TRBJ1-5; D not certain. Trimming pared 3 bases from V and 0 bases from J, leaving 9 bases between. Per germline, CDR1 LGHDT and CDR2 YNNKEL (reference sequence). The CDR3 extends over 15 amino acids. The CDR3 DNA reads as TGTGCCAGCAGCCAGGACTGGAGTAGCAATCAGCCCCAGCATTTT. It yields the protein CASSQDWSSNQPQHF.